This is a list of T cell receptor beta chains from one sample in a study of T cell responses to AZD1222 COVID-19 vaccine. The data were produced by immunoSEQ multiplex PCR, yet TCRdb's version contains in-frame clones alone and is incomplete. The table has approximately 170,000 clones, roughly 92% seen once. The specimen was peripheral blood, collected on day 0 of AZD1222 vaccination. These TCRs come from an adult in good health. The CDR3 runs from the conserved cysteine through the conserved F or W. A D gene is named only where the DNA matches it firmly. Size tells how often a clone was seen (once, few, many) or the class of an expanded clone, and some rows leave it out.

CDR3: CASSRERDSYEQYF
DNA: TGTGCCAGCTCCCGGGAGCGGGACTCCTACGAGCAGTACTTC
D: TRBD2
J: TRBJ2-7
V: TRBV11-2
size: -

CDR3: CASSYRGANSGANVLTF
DNA: TGTGCCAGCAGCTATAGGGGGGCAAACTCTGGGGCCAACGTCCTGACTTTC
D: -
J: TRBJ2-6
V: TRBV7-9
size: -

CDR3: CATSDRTSGLSDTQYF
DNA: TGTGCCACCAGTGATCGGACTAGCGGGTTGTCAGATACGCAGTATTTT
D: TRBD2
J: TRBJ2-3
V: TRBV24-1
size: -

CDR3: CASSLVGGANTEAFF
DNA: TGTGCCAGCAGCTTAGTTGGGGGCGCGAACACTGAAGCTTTCTTT
D: -
J: TRBJ1-1
V: TRBV7-2
size: -

CDR3: CASVKGRATEAFF
DNA: TGTGCTAGTGTTAAGGGTAGGGCGACTGAAGCTTTCTTT
D: -
J: TRBJ1-1
V: TRBV12-5
size: -

CDR3: CASSLGLEGEQYF
DNA: TGCGCCAGCAGCTTGGGCCTGGAGGGCGAGCAGTACTTC
D: -
J: TRBJ2-7
V: TRBV5-1
size: -

CDR3: CASSPNYSGNTIYF
DNA: TGTGCCAGTAGTCCTAATTACTCTGGAAACACCATATATTTT
D: -
J: TRBJ1-3
V: TRBV19
size: -

CDR3: CASSTSAGAYNEQFF
DNA: TGTGCCAGCAGTACTAGCGCGGGGGCCTACAATGAGCAGTTCTTC
D: TRBD2
J: TRBJ2-1
V: TRBV27
size: -

CDR3: CASSQVSVYPNTEAFF
DNA: TGCGCCAGCAGCCAAGTGTCGGTCTATCCCAACACTGAAGCTTTCTTT
D: -
J: TRBJ1-1
V: TRBV4-1
size: -

CDR3: CASSLGGLETQYF
DNA: TGTGCCAGCAGCCTCGGGGGGTTAGAGACCCAGTACTTC
D: TRBD2
J: TRBJ2-5
V: TRBV7-2
size: -

CDR3: CASSFRGLAGMGNEQFF
DNA: TGTGCCAGCAGTTTTCGCGGACTAGCGGGAATGGGCAATGAGCAGTTCTTC
D: TRBD2
J: TRBJ2-1
V: TRBV27
size: -

CDR3: CASSVVGATGELFF
DNA: TGTGCCAGCAGCGTAGTAGGGGCCACCGGGGAGCTGTTTTTT
D: -
J: TRBJ2-2
V: TRBV9
size: -

CDR3: CASSQGLRRVGYTF
DNA: TGTGCCAGCAGCCAAGGACTCAGGCGGGTCGGCTACACCTTC
D: -
J: TRBJ1-2
V: TRBV3-1/TRBV3-2
size: -

CDR3: CASSLFSGANYGYTF
DNA: TGTGCCAGCAGTTTATTTAGCGGAGCTAACTATGGCTACACCTTC
D: -
J: TRBJ1-2
V: TRBV27
size: -

CDR3: CATSGQGLAGPSDTQYF
DNA: TGTGCCACCAGCGGCCAGGGACTAGCGGGGCCCTCAGATACGCAGTATTTT
D: TRBD2
J: TRBJ2-3
V: TRBV15
size: -

CDR3: CASRGLVTGNNEQFF
DNA: TGTGCCAGCAGGGGCTTGGTAACAGGTAACAATGAGCAGTTCTTC
D: -
J: TRBJ2-1
V: TRBV14
size: once

CDR3: CASSLLGAEGYTF
DNA: TGCGCCAGCAGCTTGTTGGGGGCAGAGGGCTACACCTTC
D: -
J: TRBJ1-2
V: TRBV5-1
size: -

CDR3: CASSPGTGGRSPLHF
DNA: TGTGCCAGCAGTCCTGGGACAGGAGGGCGATCACCCCTCCACTTT
D: TRBD1
J: TRBJ1-6
V: TRBV27
size: -

CDR3: CASSVTGGSYGYTF
DNA: TGTGCCAGCAGCGTTACAGGGGGCTCCTATGGCTACACCTTC
D: TRBD1
J: TRBJ1-2
V: TRBV9
size: -

CDR3: CSATGTRSYNEQFF
DNA: TGCAGCGCAACAGGGACCCGCTCCTACAATGAGCAGTTCTTC
D: -
J: TRBJ2-1
V: TRBV29-1
size: few

CDR3: CASSVGLKYNEQFF
DNA: TGTGCCAGCAGCGTAGGGCTTAAATACAATGAGCAGTTCTTC
D: -
J: TRBJ2-1
V: TRBV9
size: -

CDR3: CAWDRGSQETQYF
DNA: TGTGCCTGGGACAGGGGTTCCCAAGAGACCCAGTACTTC
D: TRBD1
J: TRBJ2-5
V: TRBV30
size: -

CDR3: CASSPEEGSYEQYF
DNA: TGCGCCAGCAGCCCCGAGGAGGGATCCTACGAGCAGTACTTC
D: -
J: TRBJ2-7
V: TRBV4-3
size: -

CDR3: CAWSRGQLDQPQHF
DNA: TGTGCCTGGTCCCGGGGACAGCTTGATCAGCCCCAGCATTTT
D: TRBD1
J: TRBJ1-5
V: TRBV30
size: -

CDR3: CASSELRDREQYF
DNA: TGTGCCAGTAGCGAATTGAGGGACAGAGAGCAGTACTTC
D: TRBD1
J: TRBJ2-7
V: TRBV19
size: -

CDR3: CASRAGTVAGNTIYF
DNA: TGTGCCAGCAGAGCCGGGACCGTGGCAGGAAACACCATATATTTT
D: -
J: TRBJ1-3
V: TRBV2
size: -

CDR3: CASSLTPTGRNEQFF
DNA: TGTGCCAGCAGCTTAACCCCGACAGGGCGGAATGAGCAGTTCTTC
D: TRBD1
J: TRBJ2-1
V: TRBV7-3
size: -

CDR3: CASSQQRGGYPGAETQYF
DNA: TGCGCCAGCAGCCAACAACGGGGGGGATACCCGGGGGCAGAGACCCAGTACTTC
D: TRBD2
J: TRBJ2-5
V: TRBV4-3
size: once

CDR3: CASRLAELYEQYF
DNA: TGTGCCAGCAGACTAGCGGAACTTTACGAGCAGTACTTC
D: TRBD2
J: TRBJ2-7
V: TRBV2
size: -

CDR3: CASSQGGTSGRATETQYF
DNA: TGCGCCAGCAGCCAGGGAGGGACTAGCGGGAGGGCCACAGAGACCCAGTACTTC
D: TRBD2
J: TRBJ2-5
V: TRBV4-1
size: -

CDR3: CARSLHLQGNTEAFF
DNA: TGTGCCAGAAGCTTGCATCTACAGGGAAACACTGAAGCTTTCTTT
D: -
J: TRBJ1-1
V: TRBV5-3
size: -

CDR3: CASSEDRVTSPLHF
DNA: TGTGCCAGCAGTGAAGACAGGGTTACTTCACCCCTCCACTTT
D: -
J: TRBJ1-6
V: TRBV2
size: -

CDR3: CASSFGESYWGTDTQYF
DNA: TGTGCCAGCAGCTTTGGGGAGTCGTATTGGGGCACAGATACGCAGTATTTT
D: -
J: TRBJ2-3
V: TRBV5-6
size: -

CDR3: CASSIGATGRGGYTF
DNA: TGTGCCAGTAGTATAGGGGCCACAGGGAGGGGTGGCTACACCTTC
D: -
J: TRBJ1-2
V: TRBV19
size: -

CDR3: CASSPRQGAGNTIYF
DNA: TGTGCCAGCAGTCCCAGACAGGGCGCTGGAAACACCATATATTTT
D: TRBD1
J: TRBJ1-3
V: TRBV27
size: -

CDR3: CAWSVGFYEQYF
DNA: TGTGCCTGGAGTGTTGGGTTTTACGAGCAGTACTTC
D: -
J: TRBJ2-7
V: TRBV30
size: -

CDR3: CASTYEGNEQFF
DNA: TGTGCCAGCACGTACGAGGGCAATGAGCAGTTCTTC
D: -
J: TRBJ2-1
V: TRBV2
size: once

CDR3: CASSPRTGTYNEQFF
DNA: TGTGCCAGCAGCCCCCGGACAGGAACCTACAATGAGCAGTTCTTC
D: TRBD1
J: TRBJ2-1
V: TRBV7-9
size: -

CDR3: CASSFGGTSYEQYF
DNA: TGTGCCAGCAGTTTCGGGGGGACCTCCTACGAGCAGTACTTC
D: TRBD2
J: TRBJ2-7
V: TRBV6-5
size: -

CDR3: CASSLTGTASYEQYF
DNA: TGTGCCAGCAGCTTGACCGGGACGGCCTCCTACGAGCAGTACTTC
D: -
J: TRBJ2-7
V: TRBV5-6
size: once

CDR3: CASSVGRGNYGYTF
DNA: TGTGCCAGCAGTGTCGGGCGGGGGAACTATGGCTACACCTTC
D: -
J: TRBJ1-2
V: TRBV2
size: -

CDR3: CASSSGNQETQYF
DNA: TGTGCCAGCAGCTCGGGGAACCAAGAGACCCAGTACTTC
D: -
J: TRBJ2-5
V: TRBV7-3
size: -

CDR3: CASSLGQIHQPQHF
DNA: TGTGCCAGCAGCTTAGGCCAGATACATCAGCCCCAGCATTTT
D: -
J: TRBJ1-5
V: TRBV7-9
size: -

CDR3: CASSIVNPRRQPQHF
DNA: TGTGCCAGTAGTATAGTTAACCCCCGGCGACAGCCCCAGCATTTT
D: -
J: TRBJ1-5
V: TRBV19
size: -

CDR3: CASSKAGGRVDTQYF
DNA: TGTGCCAGCAGTAAAGCGGGAGGACGGGTAGATACGCAGTATTTT
D: TRBD2
J: TRBJ2-3
V: TRBV6-4
size: -

CDR3: CASSIGGPEAFF
DNA: TGTGCCAGTTCTATCGGGGGCCCTGAAGCTTTCTTT
D: -
J: TRBJ1-1
V: TRBV19
size: -

CDR3: CASSQPRGSSYNEQFF
DNA: TGTGCCAGCAGCCAACCGAGGGGAAGCTCCTACAATGAGCAGTTCTTC
D: -
J: TRBJ2-1
V: TRBV3-1/TRBV3-2
size: -

CDR3: CASSPDRNYGYTF
DNA: TGTGCCAGCTCACCGGACAGGAACTATGGCTACACCTTC
D: TRBD1
J: TRBJ1-2
V: TRBV18
size: -

CDR3: CASSLDLTGGGYGYTF
DNA: TGTGCCAGCAGCTTGGATCTAACAGGGGGTGGCTATGGCTACACCTTC
D: TRBD1
J: TRBJ1-2
V: TRBV5-5
size: few

CDR3: CASSSGGVRAYNEQFF
DNA: TGTGCCAGCAGCTCCGGCGGGGTTAGGGCCTACAATGAGCAGTTCTTC
D: -
J: TRBJ2-1
V: TRBV7-6
size: -

CDR3: CASSLIGTRGSETQYF
DNA: TGTGCCAGCAGCTTAATTGGGACTAGAGGTTCGGAGACCCAGTACTTC
D: TRBD2
J: TRBJ2-5
V: TRBV7-9
size: -